This is a list of T cell receptor beta chains from one sample in a study of T cell responses to AZD1222 COVID-19 vaccine. The data were produced by immunoSEQ multiplex PCR, yet TCRdb's version contains in-frame clones alone and is incomplete. There are 120,000 to 150,000 clones in the sample; 90% occur only once, and about 3.4% lies in the top ten. Sequencing was performed on peripheral blood, taken on day 0 of AZD1222 vaccination. The source of these receptors is an adult in good health. Both conserved end residues are part of each CDR3. A D gene is named only where the DNA matches it firmly. Expanded clones get a size class; other rows say once, few or many, or leave the size out.

v_gene	abundance	d_gene	j_gene	CDR3nt	CDR3aa
TRBV7-9	-	-	TRBJ2-1	TGTGCCAGCAGCTTAGCGATGGGGCCGGTGGGGGGAAATGAGCAGTTCTTC	CASSLAMGPVGGNEQFF
TRBV6-7	-	TRBD2	TRBJ2-2	TGTGCCAGCACCAAGCCCCCCCCGAGCGGGAGCGGGTCCACCGGGGAGCTGTTTTTT	CASTKPPPSGSGSTGELFF
TRBV10-3	-	-	TRBJ2-3	TGTGCCATCGGTCCTGGTGGTGGTACGCAGTATTTT	CAIGPGGGTQYF
TRBV7-2	-	TRBD2	TRBJ2-2	TGTGCCAGCAGCTTACGAGCGGGGGGGCCTCCCGGGGAGCTGTTTTTT	CASSLRAGGPPGELFF
TRBV3-1/TRBV3-2	-	TRBD2	TRBJ2-1	TGTGCCAGCAGCCCGCTAGCGGGTTTAATCGGAAATGAGCAGTTCTTC	CASSPLAGLIGNEQFF
TRBV19	-	-	TRBJ2-2	TGTGCCAGTAGCCCGGGACACTCGAACACCGGGGAGCTGTTTTTT	CASSPGHSNTGELFF
TRBV6-1	-	TRBD1	TRBJ2-4	TGTGCCAGCAGTGACGGTACGGGGACAGGGTCGGACATTCAGTACTTC	CASSDGTGTGSDIQYF
TRBV10-3	-	-	TRBJ1-5	TGTGCCATCAGTGGGGGGGCCGAACAGCCCCAGCATTTT	CAISGGAEQPQHF
TRBV6-2/TRBV6-3	-	TRBD1	TRBJ1-4	TGTGCCAGCAGTTACGGCGGGACAGGGCCTGAAAAACTGTTTTTT	CASSYGGTGPEKLFF
TRBV7-3	few	-	TRBJ2-2	TGTGCCAGCAGCTTAACTACTAGTAACGCCGGGGAGCTGTTTTTT	CASSLTTSNAGELFF
TRBV3-1/TRBV3-2	-	TRBD1	TRBJ2-1	TGTGCCAGCGGGTTTTTGGGACAGCCCAATGAGCAGTTCTTC	CASGFLGQPNEQFF
TRBV7-6	-	-	TRBJ2-6	TGTGCCAGCAGCTTAGCAGGAACCGGGGCCAACGTCCTGACTTTC	CASSLAGTGANVLTF
TRBV25-1	once	-	TRBJ1-3	TGTGCCAGCAGCAATTCACCTACAGGGACCTCTGGAAACACCATATATTTT	CASSNSPTGTSGNTIYF
TRBV18	-	-	TRBJ2-6	TGTGCCAGCTCACTCCTCCAGGGCCCTGGGGCCAACGTCCTGACTTTC	CASSLLQGPGANVLTF
TRBV6-5	-	-	TRBJ1-1	TGTGCCAGCAGTTACCCCGGGTCGAACACTGAAGCTTTCTTT	CASSYPGSNTEAFF
TRBV27	-	TRBD1	TRBJ2-7	TGTGCCAGCAGTCTGCACAGGGGGACCGTCTCCTACGAGCAGTACTTC	CASSLHRGTVSYEQYF
TRBV7-3	-	-	TRBJ2-1	TGTGCCAGCAGCTTGCGAGGGAGGGGGCCGGATGAGCAGTTCTTC	CASSLRGRGPDEQFF
TRBV3-1/TRBV3-2	-	TRBD2	TRBJ2-5	TGTGCCAGCAGCCATCCCCGAGCGGGGGGACACCTGCAAGAGACCCAGTACTTC	CASSHPRAGGHLQETQYF
TRBV5-6	-	-	TRBJ2-7	TGTGCCAGCAGCTTACTGGCGTCGGGGGCGCTCGAGCAGTACTTC	CASSLLASGALEQYF
TRBV19	-	-	TRBJ2-1	TGTGCCAGTAGTATCCTAGGAACAGGGTGGTCCTACAATGAGCAGTTCTTC	CASSILGTGWSYNEQFF
TRBV6-6	-	-	TRBJ2-6	TGTGCCAGCAGTACCTCCCTGGGGTCTGGGGCCAACGTCCTGACTTTC	CASSTSLGSGANVLTF
TRBV5-8	-	-	TRBJ1-1	TGTGCCAGCAGCTTGGGAGACAGAAACACTGAAGCTTTCTTT	CASSLGDRNTEAFF
TRBV4-1	-	-	TRBJ2-7	TGCGCCAGCAGCCAAGATGAGGGAGGGGGCTACGAGCAGTACTTC	CASSQDEGGGYEQYF
TRBV5-1	-	TRBD2	TRBJ2-2	TGCCCCAGCACCCGGGGCCTCGCGGGGGGGCTTATCGCCGGGGAGCTGTTTTTT	CPSTRGLAGGLIAGELFF
TRBV6-1	-	-	TRBJ2-5	TGTGCCAGCAGTTTCTCTACTGTGACCCAGTACTTC	CASSFSTVTQYF
TRBV19	-	TRBD2	TRBJ2-7	TGTGCCAGTAGTAGGGGGGAGGGCCCAATCGAGCAGTACTTC	CASSRGEGPIEQYF
TRBV21-1	-	-	TRBJ2-7	TGTGCCAGCAGCAAACCAGGGACGGACGAGCAGTACTTC	CASSKPGTDEQYF